These T cell receptor beta chains were read from a single sample in a study of control samples from healthy donors and cancer patients. TCRdb keeps only in-frame clones here, not all; method: immunoSEQ multiplex PCR. The profile shows 65,000 to 90,000 clones, about nine tenths of them singletons. Sequenced: PBMCs. The origin of the receptors is a woman aged 45-59 years with colorectal cancer. CDR3s include the opening cysteine and the closing phenylalanine or tryptophan. The D gene is left open where the match is weak. Clone size is given for some rows only: seen once, a few or many times, or a class if the clone is expanded.

D gene,J gene,clone size,V gene,CDR3 protein,CDR3 DNA
TRBD2,TRBJ2-5,.,TRBV19,CASSSGGGHETQYF,TGTGCCAGTAGTAGCGGGGGAGGACACGAGACCCAGTACTTC
TRBD1,TRBJ2-1,.,TRBV7-2,CASSRTGGSSYNEQFF,TGTGCCAGCAGCCGGACAGGGGGGAGCTCCTACAATGAGCAGTTCTTC
.,TRBJ2-1,.,TRBV7-2,CASTLGAYNEQFF,TGTGCCAGCACCCTGGGGGCCTACAATGAGCAGTTCTTC
.,TRBJ2-6,.,TRBV18,CASSPQRVSGANVLTF,TGTGCCAGCTCACCGCAGAGGGTCTCTGGGGCCAACGTCCTGACTTTC
.,TRBJ1-3,.,TRBV7-8,CASSPSGNTIYF,TGTGCCAGCAGCCCGTCAGGAAACACCATATATTTT
.,TRBJ2-2,few,TRBV10-3,CAISPYKTGELFF,TGTGCCATCAGTCCCTACAAAACCGGGGAGCTGTTTTTT
TRBD1,TRBJ1-5,.,TRBV2,CASRAPGQPYQPQHF,TGTGCCAGCAGAGCACCGGGACAGCCTTATCAGCCCCAGCATTTT
.,TRBJ1-3,.,TRBV15,CATTTIGNSGNTIYF,TGTGCCACCACCACCATAGGGAACTCTGGAAACACCATATATTTT
.,TRBJ1-2,.,TRBV6-5,CASSYEGGAYGYTF,TGTGCCAGCAGTTACGAGGGAGGGGCCTATGGCTACACCTTC
.,TRBJ1-3,once,TRBV10-2,CASSESGVSGNTIYF,TGCGCCAGCAGTGAGTCGGGTGTCTCTGGAAACACCATATATTTT